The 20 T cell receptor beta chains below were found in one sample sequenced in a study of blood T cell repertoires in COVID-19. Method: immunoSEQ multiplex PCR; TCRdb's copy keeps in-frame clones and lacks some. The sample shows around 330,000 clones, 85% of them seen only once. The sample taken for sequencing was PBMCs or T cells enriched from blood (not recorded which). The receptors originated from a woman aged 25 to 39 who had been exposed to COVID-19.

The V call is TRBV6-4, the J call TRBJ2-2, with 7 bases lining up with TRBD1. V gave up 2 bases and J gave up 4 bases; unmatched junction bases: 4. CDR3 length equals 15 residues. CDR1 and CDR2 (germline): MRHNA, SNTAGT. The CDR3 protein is CASSDDRVRTGELFF. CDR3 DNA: TGTGCCAGCAGTGACGACAGGGTCCGCACCGGGGAGCTGTTTTTT.

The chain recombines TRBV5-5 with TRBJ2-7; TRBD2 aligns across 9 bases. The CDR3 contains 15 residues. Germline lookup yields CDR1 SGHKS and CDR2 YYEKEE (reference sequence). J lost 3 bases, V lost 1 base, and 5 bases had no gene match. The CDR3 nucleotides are TGTGCCAGCAGCTTGCTCGGGACTAGCCTCTACGAGCAGTACTTC. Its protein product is CASSLLGTSLYEQYF.

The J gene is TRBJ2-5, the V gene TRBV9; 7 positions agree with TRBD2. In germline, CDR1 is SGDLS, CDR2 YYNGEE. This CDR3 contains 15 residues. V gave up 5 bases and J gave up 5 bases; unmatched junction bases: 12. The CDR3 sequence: CASSLGSGDAETQYF. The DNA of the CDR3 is TGTGCCAGCAGTTTGGGGAGCGGGGATGCGGAGACCCAGTACTTC.

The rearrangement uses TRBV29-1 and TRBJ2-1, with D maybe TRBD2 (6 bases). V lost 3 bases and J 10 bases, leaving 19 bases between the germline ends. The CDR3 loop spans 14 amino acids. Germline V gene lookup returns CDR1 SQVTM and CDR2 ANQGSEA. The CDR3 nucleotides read TGCAGCGTTGACTCGTTCGGAGGGCGCGGCGAGCAGTTCTTC. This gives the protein CSVDSFGGRGEQFF.

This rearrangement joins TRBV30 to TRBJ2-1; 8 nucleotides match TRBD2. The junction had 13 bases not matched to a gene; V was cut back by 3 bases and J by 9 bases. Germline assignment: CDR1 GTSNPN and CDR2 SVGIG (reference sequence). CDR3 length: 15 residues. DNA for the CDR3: TGTGCCTGGAGACCGGGACTAGGGGCTTCGGGTGAGCAGTTCTTC. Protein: CAWRPGLGASGEQFF. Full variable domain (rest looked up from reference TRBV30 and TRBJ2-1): SQTIHQWPATLVQPVGSPLSLECTVEGTSNPNLYWYRQAAGRGLQLLFYSVGIGQISSEVPQNLSASRPQDRQFILSSKKLLLSDSGFYLCAWRPGLGASGEQFFGPGTRLTVL.

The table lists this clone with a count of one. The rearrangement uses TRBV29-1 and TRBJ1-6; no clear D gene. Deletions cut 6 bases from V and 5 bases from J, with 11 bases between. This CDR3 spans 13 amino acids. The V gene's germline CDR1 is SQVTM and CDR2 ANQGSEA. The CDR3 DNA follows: TGCAGCGTGGCCGGGTACCATAATTCACCCCTCCACTTT. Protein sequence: CSVAGYHNSPLHF.

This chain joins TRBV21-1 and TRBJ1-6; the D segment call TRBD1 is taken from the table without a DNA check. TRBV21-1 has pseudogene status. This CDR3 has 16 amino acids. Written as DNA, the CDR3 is TGTGCCAGCACCGGACAGGGGCCGGATTCTAATTCACCCCTCCACTTT. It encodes CASTGQGPDSNSPLHF.

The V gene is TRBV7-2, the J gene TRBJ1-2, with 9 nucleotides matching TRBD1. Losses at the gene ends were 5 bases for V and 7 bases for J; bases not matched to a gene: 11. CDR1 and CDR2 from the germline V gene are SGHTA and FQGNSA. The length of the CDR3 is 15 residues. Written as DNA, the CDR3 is TGTGCCAGCAGCCAAAAACAGGGGGCTATGAGTGGCTACACCTTC. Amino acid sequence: CASSQKQGAMSGYTF. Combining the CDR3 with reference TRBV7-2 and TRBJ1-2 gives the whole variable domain GAGVSQSPSNKVTEKGKDVELRCDPISGHTALYWYRQSLGQGLEFLIYFQGNSAPDKSGLPSDRFSAERTGGSVSTLTIQRTQQEDSAVYLCASSQKQGAMSGYTFGSGTRLTVV.

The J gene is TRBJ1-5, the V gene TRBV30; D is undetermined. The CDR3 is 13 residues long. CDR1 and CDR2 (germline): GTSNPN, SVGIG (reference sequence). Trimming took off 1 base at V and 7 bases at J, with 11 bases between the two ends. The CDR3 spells CAWSGVGSQPQHF. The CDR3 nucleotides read TGTGCCTGGAGTGGAGTGGGCAGCCAGCCCCAGCATTTT.

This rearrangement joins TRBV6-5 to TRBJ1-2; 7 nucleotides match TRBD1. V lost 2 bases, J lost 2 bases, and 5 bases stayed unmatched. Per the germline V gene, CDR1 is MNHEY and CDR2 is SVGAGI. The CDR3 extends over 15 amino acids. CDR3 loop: CASSYPRTGNYGYTF. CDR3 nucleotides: TGTGCCAGCAGTTACCCCCGGACAGGAAACTATGGCTACACCTTC.

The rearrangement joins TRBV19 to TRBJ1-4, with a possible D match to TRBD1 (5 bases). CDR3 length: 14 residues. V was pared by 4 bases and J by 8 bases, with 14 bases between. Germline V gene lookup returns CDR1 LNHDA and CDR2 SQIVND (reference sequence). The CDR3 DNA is TGTGCCAGTAGTAGCAGGGCTGGGGGGGAAAAACTGTTTTTT. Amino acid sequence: CASSSRAGGEKLFF.

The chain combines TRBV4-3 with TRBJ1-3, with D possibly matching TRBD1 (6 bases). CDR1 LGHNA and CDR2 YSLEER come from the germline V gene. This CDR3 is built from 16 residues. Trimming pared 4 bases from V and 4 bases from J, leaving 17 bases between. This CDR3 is CASSPGGRGGGNTIYF. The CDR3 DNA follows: TGCGCCAGCAGCCCGGGGGGCCGGGGTGGCGGAAACACCATATATTTT.

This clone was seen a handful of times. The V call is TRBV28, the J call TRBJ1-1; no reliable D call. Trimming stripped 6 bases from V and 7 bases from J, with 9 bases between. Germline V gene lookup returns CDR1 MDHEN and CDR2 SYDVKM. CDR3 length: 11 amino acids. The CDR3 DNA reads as TGTGCCAGCAGAGTACTAGGTGAAGCTTTCTTT. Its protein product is CASRVLGEAFF.

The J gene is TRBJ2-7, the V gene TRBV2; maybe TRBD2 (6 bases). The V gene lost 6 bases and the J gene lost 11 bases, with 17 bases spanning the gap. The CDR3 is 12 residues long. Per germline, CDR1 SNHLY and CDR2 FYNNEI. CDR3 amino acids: CASRRLGLREYF. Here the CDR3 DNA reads TGTGCCAGCAGGCGACTAGGACTTAGGGAGTACTTC.

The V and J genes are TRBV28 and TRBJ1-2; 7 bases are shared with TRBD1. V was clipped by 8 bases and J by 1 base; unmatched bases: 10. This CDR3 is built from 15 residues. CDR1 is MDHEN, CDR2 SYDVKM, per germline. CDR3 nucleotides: TGTGCCAGCCGTGCACCGGGACAGAGTAACTATGGCTACACCTTC. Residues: CASRAPGQSNYGYTF.

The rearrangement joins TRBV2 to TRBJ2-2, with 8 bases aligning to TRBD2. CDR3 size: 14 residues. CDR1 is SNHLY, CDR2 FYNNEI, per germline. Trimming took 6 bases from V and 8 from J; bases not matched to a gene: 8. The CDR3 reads CASSLTGGRGELFF. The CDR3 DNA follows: TGTGCCAGCAGCTTGACGGGAGGGCGTGGGGAGCTGTTTTTT.

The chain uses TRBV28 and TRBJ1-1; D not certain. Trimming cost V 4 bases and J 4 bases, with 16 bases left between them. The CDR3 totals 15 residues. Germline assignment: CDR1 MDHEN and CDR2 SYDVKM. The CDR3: CASSYLPRGGTEAFF. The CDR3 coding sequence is TGTGCCAGCAGTTACCTCCCGCGGGGTGGCACTGAAGCTTTCTTT. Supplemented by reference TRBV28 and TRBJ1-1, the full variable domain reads DVKVTQSSRYLVKRTGEKVFLECVQDMDHENMFWYRQDPGLGLRLIYFSYDVKMKEKGDIPEGYSVSREKKERFSLILESASTNQTSMYLCASSYLPRGGTEAFFGQGTRLTVV.

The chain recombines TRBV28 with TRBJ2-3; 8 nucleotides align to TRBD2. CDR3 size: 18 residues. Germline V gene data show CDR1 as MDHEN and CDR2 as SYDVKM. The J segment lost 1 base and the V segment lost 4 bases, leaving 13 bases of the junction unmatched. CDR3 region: CASSWGTSGGLGTDTQYF. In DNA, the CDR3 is TGTGCCAGCAGTTGGGGGACTAGTGGAGGCTTAGGCACAGATACGCAGTATTTT.

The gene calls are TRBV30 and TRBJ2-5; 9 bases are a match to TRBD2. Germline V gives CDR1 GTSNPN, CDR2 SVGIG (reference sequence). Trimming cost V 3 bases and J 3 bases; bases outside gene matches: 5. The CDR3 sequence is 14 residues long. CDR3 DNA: TGTGCCTGGAGCCGAAGCGGGGGGAAAGAGACCCAGTACTTC. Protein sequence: CAWSRSGGKETQYF.

In nucleotides, the CDR3 is TGTGCCAGCAGCTTAGAAAGGCAGGCCGGCTCACCCCTCCACTTT. Its translation: CASSLERQAGSPLHF. The chain uses TRBV7-9 and TRBJ1-6; D call uncertain. The germline V and J ends were trimmed by 1 base and 10 bases, with 14 bases remaining between them. CDR1 SEHNR and CDR2 FQNEAQ come from the germline V gene (reference sequence). This CDR3 comprises 15 residues.